This T cell receptor (beta chain) was found in a study of blood T cell repertoires in COVID-19. The overall study: COVID-19 samples, acute and convalescent, were from the United States, Italy and Spain. In each case, the material was cDNA or gDNA derived from T cells, B-cell-depleted T cells, or PBMCs.

Some clones are missing from TCRdb's copy, which holds only in-frame ones; the method was immunoSEQ multiplex PCR. The table records about 320,000 clones, around nine tenths of them present only once. V was pared by 4 bases and J by 5 bases, with 6 bases of the junction left unmatched. Germline CDR1 reads SGHNT; CDR2 reads YYREEE (reference sequence). This CDR3 is built from 15 residues. The chain joins TRBV5-4 to TRBJ2-1; 10 positions agree with TRBD1. Sequenced sample: PBMCs or T cells enriched from blood (not recorded which). The TCR originated in a man aged 55 to 69 who had recovered from COVID-19. This chain's CDR3 is CASSAATGGHNEQFF. The CDR3 bases are TGTGCCAGCAGCGCCGCGACAGGGGGCCACAATGAGCAGTTCTTC. Together with reference TRBV5-4 and TRBJ2-1, the CDR3 gives the full variable domain: ETGVTQSPTHLIKTRGQQVTLRCSSQSGHNTVSWYQQALGQGPQFIFQYYREEENGRGNFPPRFSGLQFPNYSSELNVNALELDDSALYLCASSAATGGHNEQFFGPGTRLTVL.